These T cell receptor beta chains were read from a single sample in a study of Siglec-9 on CD8 T cells in melanoma. Repertoires were generated with immunoSEQ multiplex PCR, while TCRdb's copy carries only in-frame clones and drops some. This sample has roughly 35,000 clones, with 84% found just once. The specimen was Siglec-9- CD8+ T cells sorted from blood. The receptors derive from a human donor in good health. CDR3s include the opening cysteine and the closing phenylalanine or tryptophan. D genes are given only for firm matches. The size entry is marked missing in some rows and otherwise reads once, few, many or a size class.

V	D	J	size	DNA	CDR3
TRBV6-1	-	TRBJ2-6	-	TGTGCCAGCAGTGAAGGGGGTGGGGCCAACGTCCTGACTTTC	CASSEGGGANVLTF
TRBV30	-	TRBJ1-6	-	TGTGCCTGGAGTAGAAGGGGTCGGGGCCCCCTCCACTTT	CAWSRRGRGPLHF
TRBV5-6	TRBD1	TRBJ2-3	once	TGTGCCAGCAGCTTGATGACAGGGGTGGCAGATACGCAGTATTTT	CASSLMTGVADTQYF
TRBV4-1	TRBD2	TRBJ2-7	-	TGCGCCAGCAGCCAAGTTGCAACGGGAGGGCCCTACGAGCAGTACTTC	CASSQVATGGPYEQYF
TRBV7-3	TRBD1	TRBJ1-2	-	TGTGCCAGCAGCTCAGAGGACAGGGGAAGCGGTTTGAACTATGGCTACACCTTC	CASSSEDRGSGLNYGYTF
TRBV9	-	TRBJ1-4	-	TGTGCCAGCAGCGTCAACCTAAGGGGAGAAGAAAAACTGTTTTTT	CASSVNLRGEEKLFF
TRBV10-3	TRBD1	TRBJ2-7	-	TGTGCCATCAGCACCACCAGACAGGGGGCTCCCTACGAGCAGTACTTC	CAISTTRQGAPYEQYF
TRBV19	-	TRBJ1-1	-	TGTGCCAGTAGTATAACCACCAACCGGAACACTGAAGCTTTCTTT	CASSITTNRNTEAFF
TRBV5-6	-	TRBJ1-1	few	TGTGCCAGCAGCCTAGGGATAATGAACACTGAAGCTTTCTTT	CASSLGIMNTEAFF
TRBV5-6	-	TRBJ2-7	-	TGTGCCAGCAGCTTTACCGGCGAGCAGTACTTC	CASSFTGEQYF
TRBV7-6	-	TRBJ2-1	-	TGTGCCAGCAGCCCGCCCTCCTCTACAATCGAGCAGTTCTTC	CASSPPSSTIEQFF
TRBV2	TRBD1	TRBJ2-7	few	TGTGCCAGCAGTTCCATGACAGGGGGCGCGGGGGAGCAGTACTTC	CASSSMTGGAGEQYF
TRBV4-1	-	TRBJ2-3	-	TGCGCCAGCAGCCAAGAAGGCAGGGACACAGATACGCAGTATTTT	CASSQEGRDTDTQYF
TRBV5-4	TRBD1	TRBJ1-3	-	TGTGCCAGCAGCGTGACAGGGGGAAACACCATATATTTT	CASSVTGGNTIYF
TRBV7-9	-	TRBJ1-1	few	TGTGCCAGCAGCTTATCTTCAGGGCCGGATGAAGCTTTCTTT	CASSLSSGPDEAFF
TRBV19	-	TRBJ2-5	-	TGTGCCAGTAGTATAGTTTCAGGGTGGATGGAGACCCAGTACTTC	CASSIVSGWMETQYF
TRBV27	-	TRBJ1-1	-	TGTGCCTCCTCCCCGGGGGGGATAGCTGAAGCTTTCTTT	CASSPGGIAEAFF
TRBV28	TRBD2	TRBJ2-4	-	TGTGCCAGCAGTCTAGCGGGAGAGGCCAAAAACATTCAGTACTTC	CASSLAGEAKNIQYF
TRBV11-2	-	TRBJ1-5	-	TGTGCCAGCAGCTTGGGCGGACATCTGAGCAATCAGCCCCAGCATTTT	CASSLGGHLSNQPQHF
TRBV28	-	TRBJ1-2	once	TGTGCCAGCAGTTCACCTCAGGGATTCGACTATGGCTACACCTTC	CASSSPQGFDYGYTF
TRBV7-6	-	TRBJ1-4	-	TGTGCCAGCAGCTTAAACGGGAATGAAAAACTGTTTTTT	CASSLNGNEKLFF
TRBV2	TRBD1	TRBJ2-7	-	TGTGCCAGCAGTGGGTCCCACGAGGGACAGGGATACGAGCAGTACTTC	CASSGSHEGQGYEQYF
TRBV11-3	TRBD2	TRBJ2-1	-	TGTGCCAGCAGCCAGCGGGACTACAATGAGCAGTTCTTC	CASSQRDYNEQFF
TRBV10-2	-	TRBJ1-3	-	TGCGCCAGCAGTGATGGCGAGCCGGGCGGAGGAAACACCATATATTTT	CASSDGEPGGGNTIYF
TRBV28	-	TRBJ2-7	-	TGTGCCAGCAGCCCAACCTACCCCTCCTACGACGAGCAGTACTTC	CASSPTYPSYDEQYF
TRBV2	-	TRBJ1-5	-	TGTGCCCAAGGCCCCGGAGAAGGCAATCAGCCCCAGCATTTT	CAQGPGEGNQPQHF
TRBV27	TRBD1	TRBJ1-2	-	TGTGCCAGCAGTTCGACCGTCGGGACAGGGAGTCGCTATGGCTACACCTTC	CASSSTVGTGSRYGYTF
TRBV2	-	TRBJ1-2	-	TGTGCCAGCAGTGCCCCGGGCTACACCTTC	CASSAPGYTF
TRBV7-3	TRBD1	TRBJ2-1	-	TGTGCCAGCAGCCACGCCGGGACAGCTGACAATGAGCAGTTCTTC	CASSHAGTADNEQFF
TRBV9	TRBD2	TRBJ2-1	-	TGTGCCAGCAGCGACTATAGCGGGGCCTCCTACAATGAGCAGTTCTTC	CASSDYSGASYNEQFF